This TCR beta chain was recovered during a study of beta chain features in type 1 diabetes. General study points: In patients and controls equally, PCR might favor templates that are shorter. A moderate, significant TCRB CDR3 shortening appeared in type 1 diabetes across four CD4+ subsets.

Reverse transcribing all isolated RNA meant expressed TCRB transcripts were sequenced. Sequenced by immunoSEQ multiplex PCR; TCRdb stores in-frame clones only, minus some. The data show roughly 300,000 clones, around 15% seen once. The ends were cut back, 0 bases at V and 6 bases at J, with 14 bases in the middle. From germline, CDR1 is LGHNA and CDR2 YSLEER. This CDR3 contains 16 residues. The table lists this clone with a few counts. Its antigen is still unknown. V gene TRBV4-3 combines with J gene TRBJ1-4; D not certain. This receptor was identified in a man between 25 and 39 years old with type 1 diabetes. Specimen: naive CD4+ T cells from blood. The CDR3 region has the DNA TGCGCCAGCAGCCAAGACTCGCATAAAGGAGATGAAAAACTGTTTTTT. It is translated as CASSQDSHKGDEKLFF.